The 8 T cell receptor beta chains below come from one sample, sequenced in a study of T cells after posttransplantation cyclophosphamide. TCRdb's table, derived via immunoSEQ multiplex PCR, lists solely in-frame clones and lacks some. The sample lists tens of thousands of clones, around 95% seen once, with 2.5% to 3% in the top ten. The sequencing input was PBMCs. The receptor set was obtained from a woman aged 30 to 39 in good health and a related stem cell transplant donor.

The rearrangement joins TRBV7-2 to TRBJ1-4, with TRBD1 identical over 8 bases. V lost 5 bases, J lost 8 bases, and 1 base stayed unmatched. The germline gives CDR1 SGHTA, CDR2 FQGNSA. This CDR3 has 12 amino acids. CDR3 loop: CASSRQGEKLFF. In DNA form, the CDR3 reads TGTGCCAGCAGCCGACAGGGGGAAAAACTGTTTTTT.

The chain couples TRBV29-1 to TRBJ2-1; no reliable D call. Germline V gives CDR1 SQVTM, CDR2 ANQGSEA. This CDR3 spans 12 amino acids. Trimming cost V 4 bases and J 9 bases, with 13 bases left between them. In DNA form, the CDR3 reads TGCAGCGTTGTCTTACCCACTGCTGAGCAGTTCTTC. Translating it yields CSVVLPTAEQFF.

The rearrangement joins TRBV5-6 to TRBJ1-2; 7 bases align to TRBD1. The CDR3 length is 15 residues. V trimming: 0 bases; J trimming: 3 bases; junction bases outside the gene matches: 5. CDR1 is SGHDT, CDR2 YYEEEE, per germline. CDR3 region: CASSLVGDSDYGYTF. The CDR3, as DNA: TGTGCCAGCAGCTTGGTTGGGGACAGCGACTATGGCTACACCTTC.

The chain combines TRBV4-2 with TRBJ2-5; D unclear. The length of the CDR3 is 15 residues. Trimming removed 1 base at V and 6 bases at J, with 15 bases between. From germline, CDR1 is LGHNA and CDR2 YNFKEQ. In DNA, the CDR3 is TGTGCCAGCAGCCAAGGACCCGGAGAAATAAAGACCCAGTACTTC. Translation: CASSQGPGEIKTQYF.

The rearrangement links TRBV25-1 to TRBJ1-2, with D possibly TRBD1 on 6 matching bases. The germline gives CDR1 MGHDK, CDR2 SYGVNS. The CDR3 has 12 residues. V was trimmed by 3 bases and J by 7 bases, leaving 9 bases between them. The CDR3 nucleotides read TGTGCCAGCAGTGATGGGGGGCCTGGCTACACCTTC. As protein: CASSDGGPGYTF.

The V gene is TRBV7-3, the J gene TRBJ2-6; the D call may be TRBD1 or TRBD2 (5 bases each). Trimming shortened V by 5 bases and J by 1 base, and 12 bases separated the two germline ends. This CDR3 comprises 16 residues. Germline lookup yields CDR1 SGHTA and CDR2 FQGTGA. This chain's CDR3 is CASSPPWGSGANVLTF. The CDR3 nucleotides are TGTGCCAGCAGCCCCCCCTGGGGGTCTGGGGCCAACGTCCTGACTTTC.

This clone was detected once. The chain carries TRBV7-2 and TRBJ1-5; TRBD1 matches 7 bases. Germline assignment: CDR1 SGHTA and CDR2 FQGNSA. The V and J ends lost 1 base and 5 bases, in that order; junction bases with no gene match: 5. This CDR3 comprises 15 residues. CDR3: CASSLGGQVHQPQHF. The DNA for the CDR3 is TGTGCCAGCAGCTTAGGTGGACAGGTTCATCAGCCCCAGCATTTT.

This rearrangement joins TRBV6-1 to TRBJ2-3, with 7 bases lining up with TRBD2. The V gene's germline CDR1 is MNHNS and CDR2 SASEGT. This CDR3 comprises 17 residues. Trimming at V came to 0 bases and at J to 1 base, leaving 7 bases not matched to a gene. CDR3 bases: TGTGCCAGCAGTGAAGCGCGGTGGCTAGCGGGCACAGATACGCAGTATTTT. It translates to CASSEARWLAGTDTQYF.